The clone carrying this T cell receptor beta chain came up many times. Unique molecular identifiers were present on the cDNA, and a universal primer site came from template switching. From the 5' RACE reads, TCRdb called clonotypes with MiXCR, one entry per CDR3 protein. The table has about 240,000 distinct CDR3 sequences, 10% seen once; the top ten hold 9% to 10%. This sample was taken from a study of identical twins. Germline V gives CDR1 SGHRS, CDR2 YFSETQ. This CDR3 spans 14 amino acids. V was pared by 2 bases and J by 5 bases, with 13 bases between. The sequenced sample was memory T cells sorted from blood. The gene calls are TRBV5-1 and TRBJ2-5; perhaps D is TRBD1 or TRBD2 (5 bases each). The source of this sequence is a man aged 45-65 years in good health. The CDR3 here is CASSFRPGRETQYF. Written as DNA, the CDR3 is TGCGCCAGCAGCTTCCGGCCGGGACGGGAGACCCAGTACTTC.